This TCR beta chain was observed in a study of identical twins. The CDR3 has 13 residues. Germline V lookup: CDR1 DFQATT, CDR2 SNEGSKA (reference sequence). V gave up 3 bases and J gave up 6 bases; unmatched junction bases: 5. This clonotype was counted only a few times. Its antigen is undetermined. TCRdb used MiXCR to reprocess the 5' RACE reads, holding one entry per CDR3 protein. The sample yields about 520,000 distinct CDR3 sequences, under 25% seen once. Overall study findings and caveats: Out-of-frame alpha sequences common to twins exhibited a surplus of low generation probability.

These data were also reused for a study on T cells expressing NK-cell markers. From that second work: Serological testing identified most of the eight sequenced donors as HCMV-seropositive and one as seronegative.

The sequencing input was CD4+ T cells sorted from blood. The gene calls are TRBV20-1 and TRBJ2-7; TRBD2 matches 10 bases. The TCR originated in a woman between 18 and 29 years old in good health. CDR3 nucleotide sequence: TGCAGTGCTAGGGGGACTAGCGCTTCCGAGCAGTACTTC. Its translation is CSARGTSASEQYF.